Listed here are 28 T cell receptor beta chains from one sample, sequenced in a study of CD8 T cells in Susac syndrome. Random hexamers were used to reverse transcribe an amount of about 0.5 to 1 ug RNA. TCRdb used MiXCR to reprocess the immunoSEQ multiplex PCR reads, holding one entry per CDR3 protein. Of about 160,000 distinct CDR3 sequences listed, 85% to 95% are singletons. The specimen was CD4+ T cells from PBMCs. The receptors stem from a human donor in good health.

To note about this clonotype: One end of the junction is discordant with germline, which a read error may explain. The genes are TRBV4-1 and TRBJ1-6; 8 bases are shared with TRBD1. This CDR3 is 16 amino acids long. Germline V gene data show CDR1 as MGHRA and CDR2 as YSYEKL. The CDR3 DNA sequence: TGCGCCAGCAGCCTCCCCACAGGGGGAGGTAATTCACCCCTCCTCTTT. Translating gives CASSLPTGGGNSPLLF.

The chain links TRBV3-1 to TRBJ2-7; D not resolved. Germline CDR1 is LGHDT and CDR2 is YNNKEL (reference sequence). The CDR3 spans 17 residues. V dropped 0 bases and J dropped 3 bases, with 18 bases sitting between them. As DNA, the CDR3 is TGTGCCAGCAGCCAAGATCCACGGGCAAGGGTGCGCTACGAGCAGTACTTC. It encodes CASSQDPRARVRYEQYF.

The V gene is TRBV13, the J gene TRBJ2-7; tentatively, D is TRBD1 (6 bases). The CDR3 consists of 13 residues. The ends were cut back, 3 bases at V and 2 bases at J, with 8 bases in the middle. CDR1 is PRHDT, CDR2 FYEKMQ, per germline (reference sequence). The CDR3: CASSFQGTYEQYF. The CDR3 nucleotides are TGTGCCAGCAGCTTCCAGGGGACCTACGAGCAGTACTTC.

The rearrangement links TRBV2 to TRBJ1-1; perhaps TRBD1 as D (5 bases). CDR3 length equals 15 residues. V was pared by 7 bases and J by 1 base, with 16 bases between. Germline V gene sequence: CDR1 SNHLY, CDR2 FYNNEI. This CDR3 is CASTSSQGPNTEAFF. CDR3 DNA sequence: TGTGCCAGCACGTCTAGTCAGGGACCGAACACTGAAGCTTTCTTT.

CDR3 in DNA: TGTGCCAGCAGCTCTCGGGACAGATACTCCTACGAGCAGTACTTC. Its protein product is CASSSRDRYSYEQYF. The V call is TRBV11-1, the J call TRBJ2-7; 7 nucleotides align to TRBD1. J gave up 0 bases and V 4 bases, and 6 bases lay outside the gene matches. CDR1 SGHAT and CDR2 FQDESV come from the germline V gene (reference sequence). The CDR3 sequence is 15 residues long.

This rearrangement joins TRBV18 to TRBJ1-1; D possibly corresponds to TRBD1 (6 bases). From germline, CDR1 is KGHSH and CDR2 LQKENI. The V and J ends lost 8 bases and 0 bases respectively, with 19 bases between them. The CDR3 sequence is 16 residues long. Here the CDR3 reads CASTTGGGSVNTEAFF. In DNA, the CDR3 is TGTGCCAGCACTACCGGAGGGGGATCAGTGAACACTGAAGCTTTCTTT.

The chain couples TRBV7-2 to TRBJ1-2; D is unclear. The CDR3 covers 13 residues. V was pared by 0 bases and J by 4 bases, with 6 bases between. Germline CDR1 and CDR2: SGHTA and FQGNSA. CDR3: CASSLARTYGYTF. CDR3 nucleotides: TGTGCCAGCAGCTTAGCCAGGACCTATGGCTACACCTTC.

The V gene is TRBV29-1, the J gene TRBJ1-4; perhaps TRBD1 as D (6 bases). Germline V gives CDR1 SQVTM, CDR2 ANQGSEA. CDR3 length: 14 residues. V shed 6 bases and J shed 2 bases, with 13 bases lying between them. Here the CDR3 DNA reads TGCAGCGTCGGGGGGGCTGAGACTAATGAAAAACTGTTTTTT. Amino acids: CSVGGAETNEKLFF.

This chain joins TRBV15 and TRBJ1-6; D gene ambiguous. This CDR3 has 13 residues. The germline V gene has CDR1 LNHNV and CDR2 YYDKDF (reference sequence). V lost 3 bases and J lost 7, with 7 bases in between. CDR3 protein: CATSRRENSPLHF. The CDR3 DNA is TGTGCCACCAGCAGGCGGGAAAATTCACCCCTCCACTTT.

V gene TRBV5-6 combines with J gene TRBJ2-5, with TRBD1 as a possible D gene (6 bases). The CDR3 has 16 amino acids. CDR1 and CDR2 from the germline V gene are SGHDT and YYEEEE. Trimming shortened V by 0 bases and J by 7 bases, and 19 bases separated the two germline ends. This chain's CDR3 is CASSLALRQAGRTQYF. The CDR3 DNA follows: TGTGCCAGCAGCTTGGCGCTCCGACAGGCAGGGAGGACCCAGTACTTC.

The rearrangement links TRBV20-1 to TRBJ2-7; possibly TRBD2 for D (6 bases). Between the trimmed V and J ends, which lost 6 bases and 1 base, there was a span of 19 bases. This CDR3 has 15 amino acids. The germline gives CDR1 DFQATT, CDR2 SNEGSKA (reference sequence). The CDR3 sequence: CSARRGGLASYEQYF. CDR3 sequence (DNA): TGCAGTGCCCGACGGGGAGGTTTAGCTTCCTACGAGCAGTACTTC.

The CDR3, as DNA: TGTGCCAGCAGCCTCACAGCGGGGGGGCGGGAGACCCAGTACTTC. Encoded protein: CASSLTAGGRETQYF. This chain joins TRBV7-3 and TRBJ2-5; 10 bases line up with TRBD2. V was clipped by 5 bases and J by 5 bases; unmatched bases: 8. This CDR3 has 15 amino acids. Per the germline V gene, CDR1 is SGHTA and CDR2 is FQGTGA.

The chain joins TRBV29-1 to TRBJ1-2; the D is unclear. The germline gives CDR1 SQVTM, CDR2 ANQGSEA. Between the trimmed V and J ends, which lost 4 bases and 4 bases, there was a span of 16 bases. The CDR3 spans 14 residues. The CDR3 nucleotides read TGCAGCGTTGTGCCTCCCCAGGTTTCCTATGGCTACACCTTC. Its translation is CSVVPPQVSYGYTF.

This chain connects TRBV7-9 to TRBJ1-4; possibly TRBD1 for D (5 bases). CDR3 length: 15 amino acids. V lost 1 base and J 0 bases, leaving 6 bases between the germline ends. Germline V gives CDR1 SEHNR, CDR2 FQNEAQ (reference sequence). Here the CDR3 reads CASSLGQTTNEKLFF. The CDR3 DNA reads as TGTGCCAGCAGCTTAGGACAGACAACTAATGAAAAACTGTTTTTT.

The rearrangement uses TRBV15 and TRBJ2-5, with no clear D. The V end lost 0 bases, the J end lost 3 bases, and 8 bases lay between the germline ends. Germline loops: CDR1 LNHNV, CDR2 YYDKDF (reference sequence). The CDR3 is made up of 14 amino acids. CDR3: CATSRDFTEETQYF. Here the CDR3 DNA reads TGTGCCACCAGCAGAGATTTTACCGAAGAGACCCAGTACTTC.

The gene calls are TRBV7-9 and TRBJ1-2; 8 nucleotides line up with TRBD1. The CDR3 totals 17 residues. Germline V lookup: CDR1 SEHNR, CDR2 FQNEAQ (reference sequence). The V segment lost 5 bases and the J segment 0 bases; nucleotides outside the gene matches: 11. For the CDR3, the DNA is TGTGCCAGCAGCCCTAGACAGGGGACATCCCCTAACTATGGCTACACCTTC. This translates into CASSPRQGTSPNYGYTF.

V usage is TRBV29-1 and J usage is TRBJ2-3, with 11 bases aligning to TRBD1. Per germline, CDR1 SQVTM and CDR2 ANQGSEA. The CDR3 extends over 13 amino acids. J was trimmed by 3 bases and V by 8 bases; bases with no gene match: 4. As DNA, the CDR3 is TGCAGCTCGGGACAGGGGGGGACAGATACGCAGTATTTT. It translates to CSSGQGGTDTQYF.

The CDR3 reads CASSQALPGQGAITGELFF. The CDR3 bases are TGTGCCAGCAGCCAAGCGCTCCCGGGACAGGGGGCAATTACCGGGGAGCTGTTTTTT. The chain is built from TRBV3-1 and TRBJ2-2, with TRBD1 matching over 12 bases. The CDR3 consists of 19 residues. V dropped 1 base and J dropped 5; count of bases not matched to a gene: 11. Per the germline V gene, CDR1 is LGHDT and CDR2 is YNNKEL (reference sequence). The full variable domain, with the rest looked up from reference TRBV3-1 and TRBJ2-2, is DTAVSQTPKYLVTQMGNDKSIKCEQNLGHDTMYWYKQDSKKFLKIMFSYNNKELIINETVPNRFSPKSPDKAHLNLHINSLELGDSAVYFCASSQALPGQGAITGELFFGEGSRLTVL.

CDR3 residues: CASSGAGTGYEKLFF. CDR3 bases: TGTGCCAGCAGCGGCGCCGGGACAGGGTACGAAAAACTGTTTTTT. The chain combines TRBV9 with TRBJ1-4, with 9 bases aligning to TRBD1. CDR1 and CDR2 from the germline V gene are SGDLS and YYNGEE. J gave up 8 bases and V 3 bases, and 8 bases lay outside the gene matches. This CDR3 is built from 15 residues.

The CDR3 coding sequence is TGCGCCAGCAGCTTGGCCGGGAGACAGGGGGCGCACGAGCAGTACTTC. Translation: CASSLAGRQGAHEQYF. The genes are TRBV5-1 and TRBJ2-7, with 10 bases aligning to TRBD1. This CDR3 is 16 amino acids long. Germline V CDR1 and CDR2: SGHRS, YFSETQ. J gave up 5 bases and V 0 bases, and 8 bases lay outside the gene matches.

The chain recombines TRBV6-5 with TRBJ1-6; D gene uncertain. This CDR3 comprises 14 residues. V lost 4 bases to trimming and J lost 5 bases, with 9 bases between them. Germline V gives CDR1 MNHEY, CDR2 SVGAGI. The CDR3 DNA is TGTGCCAGCAGTTTCCGGGCCGATAATTCACCCCTCCACTTT. Amino acid sequence: CASSFRADNSPLHF.

The chain carries TRBV6-5 and TRBJ1-6; D remains unclear. This CDR3 is 17 amino acids long. Trimming removed 0 bases at V and 6 bases at J, with 15 bases between. Germline-derived CDR1 and CDR2 are MNHEY and SVGAGI. CDR3 loop: CASSYSILGSGNSPLHF. The CDR3 DNA follows: TGTGCCAGCAGTTACTCGATCTTAGGTTCGGGTAATTCACCCCTCCACTTT.

J is TRBJ2-5 and V is TRBV6-2 or TRBV6-3; D tentatively reads TRBD1 or TRBD2 (7 bases each). The CDR3 length is 17 residues. Germline lookup yields CDR1 MNHEY and CDR2 SVGEGT. Deletions cut 6 bases from V and 2 bases from J, with 22 bases between. CDR3 residues: CASSDRAQRGRQETQYF. CDR3 DNA: TGTGCCAGCAGCGACAGGGCCCAGCGGGGCCGTCAAGAGACCCAGTACTTC.

This clonotype appeared once. The chain couples TRBV5-1 to TRBJ1-2; D possibly corresponds to TRBD1 (6 bases). V shed 5 bases and J shed 5 bases, with 22 bases lying between them. The CDR3 spans 16 residues. In germline, CDR1 is SGHRS, CDR2 YFSETQ. In nucleotides, the CDR3 is TGCGCCAGCAGGTCCGGCGGGGGCGCGGGCGCGTATGGCTACACCTTC. The encoded protein is CASRSGGGAGAYGYTF.

The chain recombines TRBV5-1 with TRBJ1-1; no definite D call. The CDR3 is 14 residues long. From germline, CDR1 is SGHRS and CDR2 YFSETQ. V lost 4 bases to trimming and J lost 4 bases, with 14 bases between them. CDR3 nucleotide sequence: TGCGCCAGCAGCCTGCAGATGGGAACCACTGAAGCTTTCTTT. Translation gives CASSLQMGTTEAFF.

This chain connects TRBV12-3 or TRBV12-4 to TRBJ2-4, with D hard to call. V was trimmed by 7 bases and J by 0 bases, leaving 13 bases between them. The CDR3 runs 15 residues. The CDR3 DNA reads as TGTGCCAGCACCATGGGCTCTAAAGCCAAAAACATTCAGTACTTC. Its protein product is CASTMGSKAKNIQYF.

The V and J genes are TRBV5-1 and TRBJ2-2, with TRBD1 identical over 10 bases. Germline loops: CDR1 SGHRS, CDR2 YFSETQ. The CDR3 spans 15 residues. V shed 3 bases and J 4 bases; nucleotides not matched to a gene: 3. CDR3 region: CASSWGTGATGELFF. CDR3 DNA sequence: TGCGCCAGCAGCTGGGGGACAGGGGCCACCGGGGAGCTGTTTTTT.

The chain has TRBV7-2 and TRBJ2-3; 10 bases align to TRBD2. The CDR3 is made up of 15 amino acids. CDR1 is SGHTA, CDR2 FQGNSA, per germline. J gave up 2 bases and V 6 bases, and 5 bases lay outside the gene matches. The CDR3 here is CASSASGGPTDTQYF. CDR3 DNA sequence: TGTGCCAGCAGTGCTAGCGGGGGTCCCACAGATACGCAGTATTTT.